The rows below give T cell receptor beta chains drawn from one sample of a study of cytomegalovirus exposure and HLA in healthy donors. Method: immunoSEQ multiplex PCR; TCRdb's copy keeps in-frame clones and lacks some. The table records about 18,000 clones, about 75% of them present only once. Specimen: PBMCs. These receptors originate from a man between 18 and 29 years old in good health and CMV-seronegative. CDR3s include the opening cysteine and the closing phenylalanine or tryptophan. Each record gives: V gene, clone size, J gene, D gene, CDR3 DNA, CDR3 protein. A D gene is named only where the DNA matches it firmly. The size of a clone is reported for some rows only, either as once, few or many, or as a class for expanded clones.

V: TRBV6-5; size: few; J: TRBJ1-4; D: .; DNA: TGTGCCAGCAGCCTAGCAGGAGCAACTAATGAAAAACTGTTTTTT; CDR3: CASSLAGATNEKLFF
V: TRBV19; size: .; J: TRBJ1-5; D: .; DNA: TGTGCCAGTAGTATCGGCCAAGGCCATACAGCCCAGCATTTT; CDR3: CASSIGQGHTAQHF
V: TRBV5-1; size: .; J: TRBJ1-1; D: .; DNA: TGCGCCAGCAACTGGGGGGCGGGGGTCCCGGGCACTGAAGCTTTCTTT; CDR3: CASNWGAGVPGTEAFF
V: TRBV7-6; size: .; J: TRBJ1-4; D: .; DNA: TGTGCCAGCAGCTTACCAGGGATGGGCGAAAAACTGTTTTTT; CDR3: CASSLPGMGEKLFF
V: TRBV30; size: .; J: TRBJ1-5; D: TRBD1; DNA: TGTGCCTGGAGTCGAGGGACAGGAGTGACAGCAATCAGCCCCAGCAGTCAGCCCCAGCATTTT; CDR3: CAWSRGTGVTAISPSSQPQHF
V: TRBV6-5; size: .; J: TRBJ1-1; D: TRBD1; DNA: TGTGCCAGCAGTTACGGACAGGGATTCCCTGAAGCTTTCTTT; CDR3: CASSYGQGFPEAFF
V: TRBV7-9; size: .; J: TRBJ2-5; D: .; DNA: TGTGCCAGCAGCCCCAGGGGTGGTGTAGAGACCCAGTACTTC; CDR3: CASSPRGGVETQYF
V: TRBV25-1; size: .; J: TRBJ1-1; D: TRBD1; DNA: TGTGCCAGCAGTGATAGGGACAGGGTGAACACTGAAGCTTTCTTT; CDR3: CASSDRDRVNTEAFF
V: TRBV28; size: .; J: TRBJ2-1; D: .; DNA: TGTGCCAGCAGCCGCGCCGGGTCCTACAATGAGCAGTTCTTC; CDR3: CASSRAGSYNEQFF
V: TRBV30; size: .; J: TRBJ1-5; D: .; DNA: TGTGCCTGGAGTGTAGAGGTTAGCAATCAGCCCCAGCATTTT; CDR3: CAWSVEVSNQPQHF
V: TRBV4-2; size: .; J: TRBJ2-2; D: .; DNA: TGTGCCAGCAGCCAAGATTATCGTCGTAGCACCGGGGAGCTGTTTTTT; CDR3: CASSQDYRRSTGELFF
V: TRBV19; size: .; J: TRBJ2-5; D: .; DNA: TGTGCCAGTAGTATCGGGCGGGGACAAGAGACCCAGTACTTC; CDR3: CASSIGRGQETQYF
V: TRBV29-1; size: .; J: TRBJ2-7; D: .; DNA: TGCAGCGTTTTCCACAGAAACTCCTACGAGCAGTACTTC; CDR3: CSVFHRNSYEQYF
V: TRBV11-2; size: .; J: TRBJ2-3; D: TRBD2; DNA: TGTGCCAGCAGCTTGATAGCGGGGGGGCTCACAGATACGCAGTATTTT; CDR3: CASSLIAGGLTDTQYF
V: TRBV6-5; size: .; J: TRBJ1-1; D: .; DNA: TGTGCCAGCAGTTACGCAGGGGCCGACGAAGCTTTCTTT; CDR3: CASSYAGADEAFF
V: TRBV5-4; size: .; J: TRBJ1-2; D: .; DNA: TGTGCCAGCAGCTTGGCCCCCGCTAACTATGGCTACACCTTC; CDR3: CASSLAPANYGYTF
V: TRBV30; size: .; J: TRBJ1-1; D: .; DNA: TGTGCCTGGATAAGACAGACGAACACTGAAGCTTTCTTT; CDR3: CAWIRQTNTEAFF
V: TRBV6-1; size: .; J: TRBJ1-2; D: .; DNA: TGTGCCAGCAGCGACTCTGGCTACACCTTC; CDR3: CASSDSGYTF
V: TRBV7-7; size: few; J: TRBJ2-1; D: .; DNA: TGTGCTAGCAGCTTAGTGGTAGCGGCCTACAATGAGCAGTTCTTC; CDR3: CASSLVVAAYNEQFF